The clone carrying this TCR beta chain showed up just a few times. This CDR3 has 13 amino acids. V dropped 3 bases and J dropped 2 bases, with 11 bases sitting between them. Germline V gene data show CDR1 as GTSNPN and CDR2 as SVGIG (reference sequence). This entry is derived from a study of T cells after yellow fever vaccination. Using its own MiXCR run on the 5' RACE reads, TCRdb lists one record per CDR3 protein. The data show about 300,000 distinct CDR3 sequences, with 6.8% seen just once and 15% to 20% held by the top ten. The V gene is TRBV30, the J gene TRBJ2-7; unclear D gene. Material: PBMCs, obtained around 45 days after the first yellow fever vaccination. The sequence came from a man between 18 and 35 years old who received the YFV17D yellow fever vaccine. This chain's CDR3 is CAWSDLSPYEQYF. In nucleotides, the CDR3 is TGTGCCTGGAGCGACCTGAGTCCCTACGAGCAGTACTTC.